This T cell receptor beta chain was sequenced during a study of beta chain features in type 1 diabetes. Overall study context: Healthy donors and patients showed comparable age, gender and cell yields.

The length of the CDR3 is 14 residues. Germline CDR1 MNHNY, CDR2 SVGAGI (reference sequence). V was clipped by 0 bases and J by 5 bases; unmatched bases: 3. Per donor, one heparinised blood draw averaged about 116 mL. All of the isolated RNA was reverse transcribed, so expressed TCRB transcripts were sequenced. Sequenced naive, central memory and regulatory T cell samples produced an average of about 3.7 million reads. Some clones are missing from TCRdb's copy, which holds only in-frame ones; the method was immunoSEQ multiplex PCR. The sample lists 300,000 to 450,000 clones; 10% to 15% were seen once.

Sequencing was done on a sample of naive CD4+ T cells from blood. The sequence was collected from a man between 18 and 29 years old in good health. J is TRBJ1-2 and V is TRBV6-6; 7 bases are shared with TRBD1. The CDR3 DNA sequence: TGTGCCAGCAGTTACTCGAGGGGACAGTATGGCTACACCTTC. It translates to CASSYSRGQYGYTF.